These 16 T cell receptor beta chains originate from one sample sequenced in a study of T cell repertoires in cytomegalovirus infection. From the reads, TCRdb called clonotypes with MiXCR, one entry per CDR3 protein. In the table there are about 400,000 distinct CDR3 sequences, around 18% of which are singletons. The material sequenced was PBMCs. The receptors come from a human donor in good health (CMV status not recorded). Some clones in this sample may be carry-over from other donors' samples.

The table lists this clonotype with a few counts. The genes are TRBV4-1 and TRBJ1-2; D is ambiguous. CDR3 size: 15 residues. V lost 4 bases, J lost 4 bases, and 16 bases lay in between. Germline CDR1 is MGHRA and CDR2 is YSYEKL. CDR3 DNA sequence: TGCGCCAGCAGCCCCATCCCCCACCGTGGCTATGGCTACACCTTC. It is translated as CASSPIPHRGYGYTF.

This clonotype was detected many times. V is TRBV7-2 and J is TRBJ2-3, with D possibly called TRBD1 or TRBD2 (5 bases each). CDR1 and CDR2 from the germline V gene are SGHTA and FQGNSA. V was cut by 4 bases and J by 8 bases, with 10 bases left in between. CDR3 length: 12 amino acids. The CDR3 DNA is TGTGCCAGCAGCTCCGATGGGGGTACGCAGTATTTT. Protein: CASSSDGGTQYF.

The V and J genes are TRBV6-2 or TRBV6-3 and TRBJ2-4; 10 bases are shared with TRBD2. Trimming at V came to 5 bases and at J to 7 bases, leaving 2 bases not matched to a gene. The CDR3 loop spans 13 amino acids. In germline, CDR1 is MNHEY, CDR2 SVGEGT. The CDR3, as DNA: TGTGCCAGCAGTCCTAGCGGGAGCAACATTCAGTACTTC. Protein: CASSPSGSNIQYF.

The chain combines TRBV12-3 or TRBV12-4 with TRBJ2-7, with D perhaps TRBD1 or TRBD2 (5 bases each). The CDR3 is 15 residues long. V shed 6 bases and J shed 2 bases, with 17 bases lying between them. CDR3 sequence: CASSPGAGPPYEQYF. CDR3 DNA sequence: TGTGCCAGCAGCCCCGGGGCAGGACCTCCCTACGAGCAGTACTTC.

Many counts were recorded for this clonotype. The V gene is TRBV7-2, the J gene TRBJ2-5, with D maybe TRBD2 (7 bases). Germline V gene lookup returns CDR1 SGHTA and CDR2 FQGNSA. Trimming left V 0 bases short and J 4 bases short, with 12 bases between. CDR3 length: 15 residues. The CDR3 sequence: CASSLALGGRETQYF. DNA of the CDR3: TGTGCCAGCAGCTTAGCGCTCGGGGGGCGAGAGACCCAGTACTTC.

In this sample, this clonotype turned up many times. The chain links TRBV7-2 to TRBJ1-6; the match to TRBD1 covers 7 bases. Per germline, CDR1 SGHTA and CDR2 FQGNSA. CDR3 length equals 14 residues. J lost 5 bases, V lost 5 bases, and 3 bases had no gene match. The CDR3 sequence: CASSQTGDNSPLHF. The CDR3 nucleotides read TGTGCCAGCAGCCAAACAGGGGATAATTCACCCCTCCACTTT. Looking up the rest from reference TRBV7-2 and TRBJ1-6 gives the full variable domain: GAGVSQSPSNKVTEKGKDVELRCDPISGHTALYWYRQSLGQGLEFLIYFQGNSAPDKSGLPSDRFSAERTGGSVSTLTIQRTQQEDSAVYLCASSQTGDNSPLHFGNGTRLTVT.

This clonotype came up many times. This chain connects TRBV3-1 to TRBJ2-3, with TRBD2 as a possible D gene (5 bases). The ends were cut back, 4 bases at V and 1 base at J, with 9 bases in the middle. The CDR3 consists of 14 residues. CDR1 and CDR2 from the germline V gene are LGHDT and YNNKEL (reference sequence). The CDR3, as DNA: TGTGCCAGCAGCCCACGGACTCGCACAGATACGCAGTATTTT. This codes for CASSPRTRTDTQYF.

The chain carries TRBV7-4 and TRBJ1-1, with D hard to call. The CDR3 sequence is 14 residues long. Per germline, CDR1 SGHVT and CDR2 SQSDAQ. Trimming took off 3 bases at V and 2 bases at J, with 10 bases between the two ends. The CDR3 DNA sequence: TGTGCCAGCAGCTTTTCGACCGTTAACACTGAAGCTTTCTTT. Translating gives CASSFSTVNTEAFF.

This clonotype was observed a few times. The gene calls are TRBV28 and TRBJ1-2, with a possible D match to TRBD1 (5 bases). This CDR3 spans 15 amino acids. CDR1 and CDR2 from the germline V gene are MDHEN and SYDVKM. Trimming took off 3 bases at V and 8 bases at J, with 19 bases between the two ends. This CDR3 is CASSLQGAVLGGYTF. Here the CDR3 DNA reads TGTGCCAGCAGTTTGCAGGGTGCCGTACTGGGAGGCTACACCTTC.

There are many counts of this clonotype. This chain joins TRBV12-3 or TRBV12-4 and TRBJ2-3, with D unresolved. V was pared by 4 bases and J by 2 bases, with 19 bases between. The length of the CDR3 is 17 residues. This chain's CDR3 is CASSSSPGGETTDTQYF. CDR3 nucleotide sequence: TGTGCCAGCAGTTCGAGCCCGGGTGGGGAAACCACAGATACGCAGTATTTT.

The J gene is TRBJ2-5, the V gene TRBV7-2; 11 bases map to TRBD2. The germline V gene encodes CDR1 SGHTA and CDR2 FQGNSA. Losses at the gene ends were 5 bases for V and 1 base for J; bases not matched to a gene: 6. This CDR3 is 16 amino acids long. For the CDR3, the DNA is TGTGCCAGCAGCCCCACTAGCGGGAGTGGCCAAGAGACCCAGTACTTC. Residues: CASSPTSGSGQETQYF.

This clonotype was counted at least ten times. In nucleotides, the CDR3 is TGTGCCATCAGCCCGGGGGGTGAAAAACTGTTTTTT. Translating gives CAISPGGEKLFF. The chain is built from TRBV10-3 and TRBJ1-4, with D tentatively TRBD1 (5 bases). Germline CDR1 reads ENHRY; CDR2 reads SYGVKD. Deletions cut 6 bases from V and 7 bases from J, with 9 bases between. This CDR3 has 12 residues.

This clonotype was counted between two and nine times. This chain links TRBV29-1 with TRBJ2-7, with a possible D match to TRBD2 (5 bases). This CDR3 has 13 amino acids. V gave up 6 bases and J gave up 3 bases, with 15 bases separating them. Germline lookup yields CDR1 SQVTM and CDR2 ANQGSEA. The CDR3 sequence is CSVGGYSSYEQYF. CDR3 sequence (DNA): TGCAGCGTCGGCGGGTACAGCAGCTACGAGCAGTACTTC.

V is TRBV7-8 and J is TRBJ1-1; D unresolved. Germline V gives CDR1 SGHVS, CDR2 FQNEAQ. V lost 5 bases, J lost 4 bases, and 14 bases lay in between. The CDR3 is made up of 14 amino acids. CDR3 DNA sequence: TGTGCCAGCAGCCCCCACGGCGGTCGCACTGAAGCTTTCTTT. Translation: CASSPHGGRTEAFF.

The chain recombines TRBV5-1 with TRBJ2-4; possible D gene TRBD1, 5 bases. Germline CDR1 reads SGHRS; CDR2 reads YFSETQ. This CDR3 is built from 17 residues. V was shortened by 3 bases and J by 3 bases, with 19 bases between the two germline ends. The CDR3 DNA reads TGCGCCAGCAGCTCGTTGCCCCAGGGCCAGGGCAAAAACATTCAGTACTTC. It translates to CASSSLPQGQGKNIQYF.

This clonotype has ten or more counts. This CDR3 reads CASSVNRGRGETQYF. DNA for the CDR3: TGTGCCAGCAGCGTAAACAGGGGCCGAGGAGAGACCCAGTACTTC. The chain couples TRBV7-2 to TRBJ2-5; 7 positions agree with TRBD1. The CDR3 runs 15 residues. CDR1 and CDR2 (germline): SGHTA, FQGNSA. V lost 5 bases, J lost 4 bases, and 10 bases stayed unmatched.